Sequencing of this T cell receptor (beta chain) was carried out in a study of post-analysis software for immune sequencing data. Study in general: The disease courses spanned relapsing-remitting, secondary progressive and progressive-relapsing forms of multiple sclerosis.

To note about this clonotype: The antigen remains unidentified.

General study points: F measure showed strong co-clustering of same-batch samples. Among multiple sclerosis patients, normalized Chao1 diversity was significantly below that of controls. Comparison of patients with controls showed about 5 TRBV segments more frequent in patients, TRBV5-6, TRBV5-1 and TRBV20-1 among them.

Incorporated into the TCR beta cDNA libraries were unique molecular identifiers, which served to reduce PCR and sequencing biases. Between roughly 1 and 11 million T cells gave rise to some 520,000 cDNA molecules. TCRdb ran MiXCR on the PCR reads and lists one entry per CDR3 protein. The sample lists over 700,000 distinct CDR3 sequences, roughly 27% occurring once. V was clipped by 10 bases and J by 8 bases, with 16 bases between them. The CDR3 is made up of 12 amino acids. Germline CDR1 reads SGHDT; CDR2 reads YYEEEE. Source material: blood. The rearrangement links TRBV5-6 to TRBJ2-4; possible D gene TRBD1, 7 bases. This sequence was found in a girl aged 10 to 17 with multiple sclerosis. The CDR3 region is CAAGGRTDIQYF. CDR3 nucleotides: TGTGCCGCAGGGGGGCGGACGGACATTCAGTACTTC. Looking up the rest from reference TRBV5-6 and TRBJ2-4 gives the full variable domain: DAGVTQSPTHLIKTRGQQVTLRCSPKSGHDTVSWYQQALGQGPQFIFQYYEEEERQRGNFPDRFSGHQFPNYSSELNVNALLLGDSALYLCAAGGRTDIQYFGAGTRLSVL.